This TCR beta chain came from a study of blood T cell repertoires in COVID-19. The repertoire was sequenced with immunoSEQ multiplex PCR; TCRdb's copy has only in-frame clones and lacks some. The sample holds some 110,000 clones, over 70% seen once. The germline CDR1 and CDR2 sequences are LNHDA and SQIVND (reference sequence). After removal of 0 bases from V and 1 base from J, the junction contained 8 bases not matched to a gene. This CDR3 spans 18 amino acids. The TCR sequence derives from a human donor with acute or convalescent COVID-19. The donor label of this sample is uncertain. Sequences were obtained from peripheral blood. The V and J genes are TRBV19 and TRBJ2-5; 10 nucleotides line up with TRBD2. The CDR3 spells CASSIEPFSGGIQETQYF. CDR3 DNA: TGTGCCAGTAGTATAGAGCCCTTTAGCGGGGGGATCCAAGAGACCCAGTACTTC.